The 17 T cell receptor beta chains below all came from one sample that was sequenced in a study of spatial heterogeneity in lung cancer. The time point denotes: sample taken at primary tumor resection. The sequenced material consisted of unsorted whole RNA from tumor, nontumor lung or frozen PBMC. TCRdb itself ran the 5' RACE reads through MiXCR, one entry per CDR3 protein. The table includes about 13,000 distinct CDR3 sequences, roughly 3.9% detected once. Material: PBMCs, obtained at surgery. These receptor sequences come from a male donor with early-stage non-small cell lung cancer.

Points on this clonotype: Because this beta chain is a stray read in a library intended to capture alpha chains, its abundance should not be given much weight. The rearrangement uses TRBV6-5 and TRBJ2-7, with 8 bases matching TRBD1. The ends lost 6 bases at V and 5 bases at J; junction bases unmatched: 12. Germline V lookup: CDR1 MNHEY, CDR2 SVGAGI. The CDR3 spans 15 residues. The CDR3 sequence: CASRTSGTGLHEQYF. Here the CDR3 DNA reads TGTGCCAGCAGAACCTCCGGGACAGGCCTCCACGAGCAGTACTTC.

Points on this clonotype: Since the library was made to target alpha chains, this beta chain is a stray read and its abundance is not meaningful. The CDR3: CASSLWEGTTGELFF. The DNA for the CDR3 is TGTGCCAGCAGTTTATGGGAGGGTACGACCGGGGAGCTGTTTTTT. V gene TRBV28 combines with J gene TRBJ2-2; D possibly corresponds to TRBD2 (6 bases). The CDR3 length is 15 residues. Per germline, CDR1 MDHEN and CDR2 SYDVKM. The V gene lost 0 bases and the J gene lost 5 bases, with 10 bases spanning the gap.

This clonotype was detected only a few times. This beta chain slipped into a library made for alpha chains as a stray read, so its size is not meaningful. The rearrangement joins TRBV20-1 to TRBJ2-1; 9 bases line up with TRBD1. V lost 3 bases and J lost 7; bases outside the gene matches: 10. The CDR3 totals 15 residues. The germline V gene has CDR1 DFQATT and CDR2 SNEGSKA (reference sequence). CDR3 sequence: CSARGGTGQYNEQFF. CDR3 sequence (DNA): TGCAGTGCTAGGGGCGGGACAGGGCAGTATAATGAGCAGTTCTTC.

This clonotype was detected many times. The library was designed around alpha chains, so this beta chain is a stray read whose abundance carries little weight. The chain uses TRBV2 and TRBJ2-5, with a tentative D call TRBD1 (5 bases). From germline, CDR1 is SNHLY and CDR2 FYNNEI. Deletions cut 7 bases from V and 7 bases from J, with 31 bases between. The CDR3 is made up of 18 amino acids. CDR3 in DNA: TGTGCCAGCAAAGACCCCCGGGTCTCGCGACGGATTCAGGGGACCCAGTACTTC. This codes for CASKDPRVSRRIQGTQYF.

This clonotype was observed a few times. The library was designed around alpha chains, so this beta chain is a stray read whose abundance carries little weight. The chain joins TRBV6-2 or TRBV6-3 to TRBJ1-1; D perhaps matches TRBD1 (6 bases). The CDR3 is made up of 14 amino acids. Per the germline V gene, CDR1 is MNHEY and CDR2 is SVGEGT. The germline V and J ends were trimmed by 2 bases and 7 bases, with 14 bases remaining between them. CDR3 DNA sequence: TGTGCCAGCAGTTACGGACAGCTCGGCGGTGAAGCTTTCTTT. Its translation: CASSYGQLGGEAFF.

This clonotype came up many times. This beta chain appears as a stray read in a library generated for alpha chains; its size is not informative. V gene TRBV14 combines with J gene TRBJ2-7; 7 bases agree with TRBD2. CDR3 length: 19 amino acids. In germline, CDR1 is SGHDN, CDR2 FVKESK. V was clipped by 0 bases and J by 4 bases; unmatched bases: 18. CDR3 in DNA: TGTGCCAGCAGCCAAGATAGGAGGCAGCGCGGCGGGAGATCATACGAGCAGTACTTC. Translation: CASSQDRRQRGGRSYEQYF.

Regarding this clonotype: This beta chain represents an off-target read in a library built for alpha chains; its size is of limited meaning. The CDR3 DNA follows: TGCAGTGCTCCTACAAGAGAGTACGAGCAGTACTTC. Translating it yields CSAPTREYEQYF. This chain links TRBV20-1 with TRBJ2-7, with D hard to call. The germline V and J ends were trimmed by 5 bases and 4 bases, with 12 bases remaining between them. The CDR3 has 12 residues. CDR1 and CDR2 from the germline V gene are DFQATT and SNEGSKA (reference sequence).

This clonotype was counted between two and nine times. Found in a library prepared for alpha chains, this beta chain is an off-target read, and its abundance has little meaning. The rearrangement uses TRBV19 and TRBJ2-7; 7 bases align to TRBD1. The germline V gene encodes CDR1 LNHDA and CDR2 SQIVND (reference sequence). CDR3 length equals 13 residues. Losses at the gene ends were 5 bases for V and 2 bases for J; bases not matched to a gene: 3. CDR3 sequence reads: CASSAGGPYEQYF. In DNA, the CDR3 is TGTGCCAGTAGTGCAGGGGGACCCTACGAGCAGTACTTC.

This clonotype is labeled medium-sized (0.01 to 0.1%). With the library built for alpha chains, this beta chain is off target and its frequency is not meaningful. The chain recombines TRBV28 with TRBJ1-2; no clear D gene. V was shortened by 3 bases and J by 3 bases, with 8 bases between the two germline ends. CDR1 MDHEN and CDR2 SYDVKM come from the germline V gene. The CDR3 loop spans 13 amino acids. The CDR3 is CASSLITYYGYTF. The CDR3 DNA sequence: TGTGCCAGCAGTTTGATCACCTACTATGGCTACACCTTC.

Judged by abundance, this clonotype is large. This beta chain came through as a stray read in a library set up for alpha chains, and its size says little. The chain recombines TRBV3-1 with TRBJ1-2; possibly TRBD1 for D (5 bases). The CDR3 covers 16 residues. The V gene lost 2 bases and the J gene lost 3 bases, with 16 bases spanning the gap. Germline V gives CDR1 LGHDT, CDR2 YNNKEL (reference sequence). CDR3 sequence: CASSQPPGGAHYGYTF. As DNA, the CDR3 is TGTGCCAGCAGCCAACCCCCCGGAGGGGCCCACTATGGCTACACCTTC. The full variable domain, completed using reference TRBV3-1 and TRBJ1-2, is DTAVSQTPKYLVTQMGNDKSIKCEQNLGHDTMYWYKQDSKKFLKIMFSYNNKELIINETVPNRFSPKSPDKAHLNLHINSLELGDSAVYFCASSQPPGGAHYGYTFGSGTRLTVV.

This clonotype appeared many times. Within a library made for alpha chains, this beta chain is off target, and its count is uninformative. The chain joins TRBV6-2 or TRBV6-3 to TRBJ2-7; D assignment may be TRBD1 or TRBD2 (5 bases each). The CDR3 has 12 residues. Germline CDR1 and CDR2: MNHEY and SVGEGT. The V end lost 4 bases, the J end lost 7 bases, and 11 bases lay between the germline ends. CDR3 in DNA: TGTGCCAGCAGTTGGGGGATGAGGGAGCAGTACTTC. Protein: CASSWGMREQYF.

This clonotype has at least ten counts. This beta chain lies outside the target of a library built for alpha chains; its clone size means little. The chain combines TRBV20-1 with TRBJ2-1; 9 nucleotides line up with TRBD2. Germline V gene sequence: CDR1 DFQATT, CDR2 SNEGSKA (reference sequence). V was pared by 3 bases and J by 0 bases, with 6 bases of the junction left unmatched. The CDR3 consists of 16 residues. In DNA, the CDR3 is TGCAGTGCTAGCCCCTTAGCGGGAGACTCCTACAATGAGCAGTTCTTC. Amino acid sequence: CSASPLAGDSYNEQFF.

This clonotype appeared many times. Since the library was made to target alpha chains, this beta chain is a stray read and its abundance is not meaningful. The rearrangement links TRBV12-3 or TRBV12-4 to TRBJ2-1; TRBD2 aligns across 13 bases. The CDR3 extends over 15 amino acids. V gave up 5 bases and J gave up 6 bases; unmatched junction bases: 4. CDR3 DNA sequence: TGTGCCAGCAGTGGACTAGCGGGAGCTGTCAATGAGCAGTTCTTC. Protein sequence: CASSGLAGAVNEQFF.

This clonotype was counted a few times. A library prepared for alpha chains yielded this beta chain as an off-target read; its size is of little meaning. The chain recombines TRBV12-3 or TRBV12-4 with TRBJ2-7, with D possibly TRBD1 on 6 matching bases. The CDR3 is 12 residues long. V was trimmed by 6 bases and J by 2 bases, leaving 8 bases between them. The CDR3 DNA follows: TGTGCCAGCAGCCGGGACACCTACGAGCAGTACTTC. Its protein product is CASSRDTYEQYF.

This clonotype was detected many times. The library was designed around alpha chains, so this beta chain is a stray read whose abundance carries little weight. The chain joins TRBV5-1 to TRBJ1-2; 8 nucleotides line up with TRBD1. This CDR3 spans 15 amino acids. The germline V gene has CDR1 SGHRS and CDR2 YFSETQ. J was trimmed by 1 base and V by 4 bases; bases with no gene match: 6. CDR3 sequence reads: CASSLTGANNYGYTF. The CDR3 coding sequence is TGCGCCAGCAGCCTGACAGGGGCCAATAACTATGGCTACACCTTC.

Of note for this clonotype: Since the library was made to target alpha chains, this beta chain is a stray read and its abundance is not meaningful. This chain joins TRBV7-3 and TRBJ1-6, with D unclear. Germline CDR1 is SGHTA and CDR2 is FQGTGA. Deletions cut 5 bases from V and 5 bases from J, with 13 bases between. This CDR3 has 15 amino acids. CDR3 coding DNA: TGTGCCAGCAGCCCCATAGCGGGGAATAATTCACCCCTCCACTTT. Translation gives CASSPIAGNNSPLHF.

This clonotype has a count of ten or more. The library was designed around alpha chains, so this beta chain is a stray read whose abundance carries little weight. V and J are TRBV27 and TRBJ2-3; no clear D. Germline V gene data show CDR1 as MNHEY and CDR2 as SMNVEV (reference sequence). This CDR3 region has 12 residues. The germline V and J ends were trimmed by 4 bases and 4 bases, with 6 bases remaining between them. Here the CDR3 DNA reads TGTGCCAGCAGTTCCCTGGCAGATACGCAGTATTTT. It is translated as CASSSLADTQYF.